This is a list of T cell receptor beta chains from one sample in a study of identical twins. Via MiXCR, TCRdb re-called the 5' RACE reads, giving one row per CDR3 protein. The profile covers approximately 550,000 distinct CDR3 sequences, with approximately 20% appearing a single time and 0.4% to 0.6% taken by the ten largest. The same sample was also used in a study of yellow fever vaccine responses in identical twins.

The sample taken for sequencing was CD4+ T cells sorted from blood. These receptors were taken from a young woman in good health. The CDR3 runs from the conserved cysteine through the conserved F or W. D genes are given only for firm matches. Not all rows give a size; the values are once, few, many and, for expanded clones, a class.

TRBV7-3,TRBJ2-7,few,-,13,CASSLSGLDEQYF,TGTGCCAGCAGCTTATCAGGATTGGACGAGCAGTACTTC
TRBV12-3/TRBV12-4,TRBJ2-5,many,-,12,CASSRSTGLVYF,TGTGCCAGCAGTCGCTCGACAGGCCTCGTGTACTTC
TRBV7-3,TRBJ2-2,few,-,13,CASSARVNGELFF,TGTGCCAGCAGCGCCAGAGTAAACGGGGAGCTGTTTTTT
TRBV24-1,TRBJ2-3,few,-,13,CATSAYKADTQYF,TGTGCCACCAGCGCTTATAAGGCAGATACGCAGTATTTT
TRBV2,TRBJ2-7,many,-,12,CASSESSYEQYF,TGTGCCAGCAGTGAATCCTCCTACGAGCAGTACTTC
TRBV10-3,TRBJ1-2,few,-,13,CAIRPDRNYGYTF,TGTGCCATCAGGCCAGACAGGAACTATGGCTACACCTTC
TRBV4-2,TRBJ2-1,-,-,15,CASSQDLDSYNEQFF,TGTGCCAGCAGCCAAGATCTGGACTCCTACAATGAGCAGTTCTTC
TRBV28,TRBJ2-3,-,TRBD2,18,CASRPVGTSKEWADTQYF,TGTGCCAGCAGGCCAGTTGGGACTAGCAAGGAATGGGCGGATACGCAGTATTTT
TRBV10-3,TRBJ2-1,few,-,15,CAIRGGGDSYNEQFF,TGTGCCATCAGAGGGGGGGGAGACTCCTACAATGAGCAGTTCTTC
TRBV2,TRBJ2-2,few,TRBD1,15,CASRADRGYTGELFF,TGTGCCAGCAGGGCGGACAGGGGCTACACCGGGGAGCTGTTTTTT
TRBV10-3,TRBJ2-1,-,TRBD2,15,CAINEGAGGRNEQFF,TGTGCCATCAATGAGGGAGCGGGAGGTAGGAATGAGCAGTTCTTC